This T cell receptor (beta chain) was recorded in a study of shared clonotypes between healthy human individuals. Trimming took off 0 bases at V and 0 bases at J, with 7 bases between the two ends. CDR1 is SGHRS, CDR2 YFSETQ, per germline. The CDR3 is 15 residues long. Caucasian adults residing in Nashville, Tennessee made up all the donors. This clone was seen a few times. Its antigen is still unknown. The same CDR3 can be traced to other DNA sequences in this sample. General study results and limits: Despite large depth, rarefaction showed incomplete sorted-subset sequencing.

At a deep level, the assay was run. The repertoire was sequenced with immunoSEQ multiplex PCR; TCRdb's copy has only in-frame clones and lacks some. The data show over 2 million clones, roughly 90% seen once. The clonotype was recovered from a man younger than 35 in good health. Some clones in this sample may be carry-over from other donors' samples. The chain recombines TRBV5-1 with TRBJ1-3, with D tentatively TRBD1 (5 bases). The sequencing input was naive CD4+ T cells from PBMCs. Subset: CD45RA+ positively selected. The CDR3 DNA is TGCGCCAGCAGCTTGGATACAGGCTCTGGAAACACCATATATTTT. Translation gives CASSLDTGSGNTIYF.